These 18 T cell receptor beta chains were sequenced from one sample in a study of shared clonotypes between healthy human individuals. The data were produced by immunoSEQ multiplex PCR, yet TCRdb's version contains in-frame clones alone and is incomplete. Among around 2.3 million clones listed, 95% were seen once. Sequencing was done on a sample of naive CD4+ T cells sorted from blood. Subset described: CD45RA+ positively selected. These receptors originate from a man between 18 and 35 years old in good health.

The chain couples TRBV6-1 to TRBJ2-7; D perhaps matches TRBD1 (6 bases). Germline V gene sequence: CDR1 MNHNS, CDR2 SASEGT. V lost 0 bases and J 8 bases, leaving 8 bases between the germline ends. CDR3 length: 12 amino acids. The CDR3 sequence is CASSEATGQQYF. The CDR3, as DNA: TGTGCCAGCAGTGAAGCAACAGGGCAGCAGTACTTC.

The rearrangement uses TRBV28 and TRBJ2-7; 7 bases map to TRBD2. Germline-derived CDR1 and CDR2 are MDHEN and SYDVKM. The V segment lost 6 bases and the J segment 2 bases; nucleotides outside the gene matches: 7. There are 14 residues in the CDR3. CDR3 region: CASSPGRVPYEQYF. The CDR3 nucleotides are TGTGCCAGCAGCCCAGGGAGGGTTCCCTACGAGCAGTACTTC.

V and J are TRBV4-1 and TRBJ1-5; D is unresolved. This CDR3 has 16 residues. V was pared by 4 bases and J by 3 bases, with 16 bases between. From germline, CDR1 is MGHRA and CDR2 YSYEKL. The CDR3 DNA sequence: TGCGCCAGCAGCCGACTCCCGGGAGTAGACAATCAGCCCCAGCATTTT. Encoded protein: CASSRLPGVDNQPQHF.

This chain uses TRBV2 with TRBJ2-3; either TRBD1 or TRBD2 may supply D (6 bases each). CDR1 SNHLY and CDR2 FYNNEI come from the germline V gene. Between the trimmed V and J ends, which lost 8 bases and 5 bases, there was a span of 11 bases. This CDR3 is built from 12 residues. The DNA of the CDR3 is TGTGCCAGCCATGGAGGGGGAGATACGCAGTATTTT. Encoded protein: CASHGGGDTQYF.

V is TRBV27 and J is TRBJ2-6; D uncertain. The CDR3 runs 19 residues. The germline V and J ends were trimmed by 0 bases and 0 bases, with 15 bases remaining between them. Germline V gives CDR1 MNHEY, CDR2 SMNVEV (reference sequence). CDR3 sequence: CASSLSIPQKVSGANVLTF. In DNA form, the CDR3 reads TGTGCCAGCAGTTTATCGATTCCCCAAAAGGTCTCTGGGGCCAACGTCCTGACTTTC.

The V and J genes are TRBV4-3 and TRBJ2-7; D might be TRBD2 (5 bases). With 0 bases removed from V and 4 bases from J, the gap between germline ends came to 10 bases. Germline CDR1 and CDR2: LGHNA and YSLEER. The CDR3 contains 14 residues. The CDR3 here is CASSQDIPGYEQYF. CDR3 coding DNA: TGCGCCAGCAGCCAAGATATACCGGGGTACGAGCAGTACTTC.

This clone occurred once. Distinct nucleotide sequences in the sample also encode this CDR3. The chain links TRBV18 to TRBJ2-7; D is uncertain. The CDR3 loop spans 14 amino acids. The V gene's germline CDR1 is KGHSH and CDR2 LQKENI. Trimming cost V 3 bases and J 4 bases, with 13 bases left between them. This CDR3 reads CASSPDTFLYEQYF. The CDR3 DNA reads TGTGCCAGCTCACCCGACACCTTCCTTTACGAGCAGTACTTC.

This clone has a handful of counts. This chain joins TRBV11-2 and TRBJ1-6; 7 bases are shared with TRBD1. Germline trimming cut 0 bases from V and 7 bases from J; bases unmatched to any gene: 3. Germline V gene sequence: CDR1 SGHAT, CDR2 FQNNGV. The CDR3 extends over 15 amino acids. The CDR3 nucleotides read TGTGCCAGCAGCTTAGATGGGACAGCAAATTCACCCCTCCACTTT. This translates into CASSLDGTANSPLHF.

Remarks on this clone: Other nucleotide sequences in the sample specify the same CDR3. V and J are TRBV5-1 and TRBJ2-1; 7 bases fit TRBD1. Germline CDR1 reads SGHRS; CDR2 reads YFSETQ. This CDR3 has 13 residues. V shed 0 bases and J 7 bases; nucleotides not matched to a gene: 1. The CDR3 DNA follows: TGCGCCAGCAGCTTGGGACAGGGAAATGAGCAGTTCTTC. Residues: CASSLGQGNEQFF.

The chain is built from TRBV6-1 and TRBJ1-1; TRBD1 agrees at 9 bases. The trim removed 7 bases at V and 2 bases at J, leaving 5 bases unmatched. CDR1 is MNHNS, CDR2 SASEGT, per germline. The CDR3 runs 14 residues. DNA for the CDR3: TGTGCCAGCAAGATGGACAGGGGAAACACTGAAGCTTTCTTT. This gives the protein CASKMDRGNTEAFF.

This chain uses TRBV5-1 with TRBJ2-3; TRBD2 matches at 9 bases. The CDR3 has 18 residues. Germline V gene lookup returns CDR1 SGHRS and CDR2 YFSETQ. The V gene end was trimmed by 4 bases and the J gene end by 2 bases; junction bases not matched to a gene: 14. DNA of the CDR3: TGCGCCAGCAGCCTCCTCACCGGGACTAGCACTACCACAGATACGCAGTATTTT. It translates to CASSLLTGTSTTTDTQYF.

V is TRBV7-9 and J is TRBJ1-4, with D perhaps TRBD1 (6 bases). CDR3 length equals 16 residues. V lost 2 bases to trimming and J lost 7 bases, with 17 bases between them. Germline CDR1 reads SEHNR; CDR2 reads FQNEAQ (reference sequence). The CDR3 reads CASSLRGTGFFEKLFF. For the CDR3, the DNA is TGTGCCAGCAGCTTACGGGGAACAGGGTTTTTTGAAAAACTGTTTTTT.

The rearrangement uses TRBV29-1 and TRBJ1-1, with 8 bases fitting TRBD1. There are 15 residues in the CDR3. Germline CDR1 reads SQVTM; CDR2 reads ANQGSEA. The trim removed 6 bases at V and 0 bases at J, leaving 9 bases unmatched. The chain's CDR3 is CSVPPRTGLNTEAFF. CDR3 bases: TGCAGCGTGCCACCCCGGACAGGGCTGAACACTGAAGCTTTCTTT. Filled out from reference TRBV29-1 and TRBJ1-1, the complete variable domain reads SAVISQKPSRDICQRGTSLTIQCQVDSQVTMMFWYRQQPGQSLTLIATANQGSEATYESGFVIDKFPISRPNLTFSTLTVSNMSPEDSSIYLCSVPPRTGLNTEAFFGQGTRLTVV.

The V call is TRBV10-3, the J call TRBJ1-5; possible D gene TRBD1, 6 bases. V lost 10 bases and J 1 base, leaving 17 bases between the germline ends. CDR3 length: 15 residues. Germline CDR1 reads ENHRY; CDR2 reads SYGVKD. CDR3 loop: CATQSGTNSNQPQHF. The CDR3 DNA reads TGTGCCACCCAATCGGGGACAAACAGCAATCAGCCCCAGCATTTT.

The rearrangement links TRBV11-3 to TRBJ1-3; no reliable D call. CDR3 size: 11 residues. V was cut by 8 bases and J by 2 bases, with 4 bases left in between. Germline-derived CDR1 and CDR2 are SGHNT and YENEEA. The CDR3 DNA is TGTGCCAGCCCTACTGGAAACACCATATATTTT. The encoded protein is CASPTGNTIYF.

CDR3 loop: CASSELAGANVLTF. Written as DNA, the CDR3 is TGTGCCAGCAGTGAACTGGCTGGGGCCAACGTCCTGACTTTC. The rearrangement links TRBV2 to TRBJ2-6; no firm D call. The CDR3 runs 14 residues. Trimming stripped 2 bases from V and 2 bases from J, with 4 bases between. Germline V gene data show CDR1 as SNHLY and CDR2 as FYNNEI.

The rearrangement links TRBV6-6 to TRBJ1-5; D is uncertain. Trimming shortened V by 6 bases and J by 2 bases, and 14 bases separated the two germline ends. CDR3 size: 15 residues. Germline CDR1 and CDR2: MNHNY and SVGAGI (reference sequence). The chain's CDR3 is CASSLLSGGNQPQHF. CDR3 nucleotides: TGTGCCAGCAGCCTACTCTCCGGGGGCAATCAGCCCCAGCATTTT.

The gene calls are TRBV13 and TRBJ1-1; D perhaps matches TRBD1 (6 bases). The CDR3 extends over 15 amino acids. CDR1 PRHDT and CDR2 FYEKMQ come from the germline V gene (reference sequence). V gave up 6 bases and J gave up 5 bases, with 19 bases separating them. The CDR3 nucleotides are TGTGCCAGCAGACCACGTCCCTTCAGGGGAACTGAAGCTTTCTTT. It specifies CASRPRPFRGTEAFF.